The 17 T cell receptor beta chains reported below all come from one sample, sequenced in a study of patients and donors after allogeneic stem cell transplantation. MiXCR, run by TCRdb on the RT-PCR reads, gives a single entry per CDR3 protein. In the table there are about a million distinct CDR3 sequences, more than 15% of which are singletons. The material sequenced was blood, either unsorted or a sorted T cell fraction (not recorded which). All receptors come from a human donor who was either an allogeneic HSCT recipient or a stem cell or donor lymphocyte infusion donor (not recorded which). It is not recorded whose cells these are; they may come from a transplant donor.

This clonotype has just a few counts. The chain uses TRBV5-6 and TRBJ2-5; D perhaps matches TRBD1 (6 bases). This CDR3 has 15 amino acids. Trimming stripped 6 bases from V and 4 bases from J, with 19 bases between. CDR1 is SGHDT and CDR2 is YYEEEE in the germline V gene. The chain's CDR3 is CASTSTLGTPETQYF. The CDR3 region has the DNA TGTGCCAGCACCTCCACTCTCGGGACACCAGAGACCCAGTACTTC.

This clonotype was seen more than once but under ten times. CDR3 in DNA: TGCGCCAGCAGCCTCCGGGGGGAGAGCTCTGGGGCCAACGTCCTGACTTTC. It encodes CASSLRGESSGANVLTF. The chain links TRBV5-1 to TRBJ2-6, with 7 bases aligning to TRBD2. The CDR3 runs to 17 residues. V lost 4 bases and J lost 0; bases outside the gene matches: 7. Germline loops: CDR1 SGHRS, CDR2 YFSETQ.

This clonotype turned up a few times. The chain joins TRBV4-1 to TRBJ2-1, with TRBD2 matching 10 bases. The CDR3 loop spans 16 amino acids. Germline V lookup: CDR1 MGHRA, CDR2 YSYEKL. With V trimmed by 0 bases and J by 9 bases, 8 bases remained unmatched. CDR3 in amino acids: CASSQEGSGRFSEQFF. The CDR3 DNA follows: TGCGCCAGCAGCCAAGAAGGTAGCGGGAGGTTTAGTGAGCAGTTCTTC.

The chain uses TRBV7-9 and TRBJ1-1; 7 nucleotides match TRBD1. The junction had 5 bases not matched to a gene; V was cut back by 7 bases and J by 0 bases. The CDR3 is 14 amino acids. Germline V CDR1 and CDR2: SEHNR, FQNEAQ (reference sequence). CDR3 residues: CASTVGQMNTEAFF. CDR3 coding DNA: TGTGCCAGCACTGTGGGACAGATGAACACTGAAGCTTTCTTT.

At least ten counts were recorded for this clonotype. The rearrangement uses TRBV6-2 or TRBV6-3 and TRBJ1-1; no reliable D call. There are 11 residues in the CDR3. CDR1 is MNHEY and CDR2 is SVGEGT in the germline V gene. V was cut by 2 bases and J by 10 bases, with 8 bases left in between. The CDR3 loop is CASSYVSGAFF. DNA of the CDR3: TGTGCCAGCAGTTACGTATCGGGAGCTTTCTTT.

The V gene is TRBV4-2, the J gene TRBJ2-2; 9 bases match TRBD2. The trim removed 0 bases at V and 2 bases at J, leaving 4 bases unmatched. The CDR3 is 17 residues long. Looked up from germline, CDR1 is LGHNA and CDR2 is YNFKEQ. The CDR3: CASSQDFLAGNTGELFF. The CDR3 DNA is TGTGCCAGCAGCCAAGATTTTCTAGCGGGAAACACCGGGGAGCTGTTTTTT.

This rearrangement joins TRBV7-8 to TRBJ2-1; D unclear. The CDR3 extends over 14 amino acids. Germline V gene data show CDR1 as SGHVS and CDR2 as FQNEAQ. V lost 1 base, J lost 3 bases, and 7 bases lay in between. CDR3 coding DNA: TGTGCCAGCAGCTTAGAGGACCGCTACAATGAGCAGTTCTTC. This encodes CASSLEDRYNEQFF.

This clonotype has only a few counts. The chain carries TRBV5-5 and TRBJ1-5; D might be TRBD1 (6 bases). The germline V gene encodes CDR1 SGHKS and CDR2 YYEKEE (reference sequence). The CDR3 covers 16 residues. V was cut by 3 bases and J by 0 bases, with 13 bases left in between. The CDR3, as DNA: TGTGCCAGCAGCTCTCGCCGGGACACTAGCAATCAGCCCCAGCATTTT. It yields the protein CASSSRRDTSNQPQHF.

This clonotype was counted between two and nine times. V usage is TRBV5-1 and J usage is TRBJ1-4; the D is unclear. The CDR3 spans 16 residues. Between the trimmed V and J ends, which lost 5 bases and 8 bases, there was a span of 22 bases. Germline CDR1 SGHRS, CDR2 YFSETQ. The CDR3 DNA reads as TGCGCCAGCAGTTCCTCCCTTGGCAGTGGCCGGGAAAAACTGTTTTTT. It translates to CASSSSLGSGREKLFF.

This clonotype was found a few times. This chain links TRBV11-3 with TRBJ2-2; D gene ambiguous. V gave up 5 bases and J gave up 1 base, with 11 bases separating them. The CDR3 length is 15 residues. The germline V gene encodes CDR1 SGHNT and CDR2 YENEEA. CDR3 residues: CASSRASLNTGELFF. Here the CDR3 DNA reads TGTGCCAGCAGCCGAGCAAGCCTGAACACCGGGGAGCTGTTTTTT.

The rearrangement joins TRBV4-1 to TRBJ2-7; D uncertain. CDR1 and CDR2 (germline): MGHRA, YSYEKL. This CDR3 is built from 13 residues. V lost 2 bases and J lost 5, with 10 bases in between. In DNA form, the CDR3 reads TGCGCCAGCAGCCAACTACCCTTAGACGAGCAGTACTTC. Translated, it gives CASSQLPLDEQYF.

This clonotype was counted only a few times. CDR3 in amino acids: CASSLGKGVYYEKLFF. Written as DNA, the CDR3 is TGTGCCAGCAGCTTAGGGAAGGGGGTATACTATGAAAAACTGTTTTTT. The chain uses TRBV7-2 and TRBJ1-4, with D possibly matching TRBD1 (6 bases). The CDR3 is 16 residues long. Germline V gene lookup returns CDR1 SGHTA and CDR2 FQGNSA. V was shortened by 1 base and J by 6 bases, with 15 bases between the two germline ends. Full variable domain (missing parts from reference TRBV7-2 and TRBJ1-4): GAGVSQSPSNKVTEKGKDVELRCDPISGHTALYWYRQSLGQGLEFLIYFQGNSAPDKSGLPSDRFSAERTGGSVSTLTIQRTQQEDSAVYLCASSLGKGVYYEKLFFGSGTQLSVL.

The chain is built from TRBV10-3 and TRBJ1-1; 10 nucleotides align to TRBD1. The CDR3 length is 18 residues. The junction had 15 bases not matched to a gene; V was cut back by 7 bases and J by 1 base. Germline assignment: CDR1 ENHRY and CDR2 SYGVKD. The CDR3 DNA follows: TGTGCCATCATTGATGGGGGGGACAGGGGTAACCCGAACACTGAAGCTTTCTTT. Translation: CAIIDGGDRGNPNTEAFF.

This chain connects TRBV7-2 to TRBJ1-2, with 7 bases matching TRBD1. J gave up 6 bases and V 5 bases, and 12 bases lay outside the gene matches. Looked up from germline, CDR1 is SGHTA and CDR2 is FQGNSA. The CDR3 sequence is 15 residues long. CDR3 nucleotide sequence: TGTGCCAGCAGCCCGTGGGACAGCCCAACTAATGGCTACACCTTC. Its protein is CASSPWDSPTNGYTF.

A few counts support this clonotype. V usage is TRBV9 and J usage is TRBJ1-1; D is unresolved. Deletions cut 2 bases from V and 1 base from J, with 9 bases between. The germline gives CDR1 SGDLS, CDR2 YYNGEE. This CDR3 region has 14 residues. The CDR3 spells CASSVGSANTEAFF. CDR3 DNA: TGTGCCAGCAGCGTTGGTTCAGCGAACACTGAAGCTTTCTTT. Looking up the rest from reference TRBV9 and TRBJ1-1 gives the full variable domain: DSGVTQTPKHLITATGQRVTLRCSPRSGDLSVYWYQQSLDQGLQFLIQYYNGEERAKGNILERFSAQQFPDLHSELNLSSLELGDSALYFCASSVGSANTEAFFGQGTRLTVV.

The CDR3: CASTLKWTGELFF. The CDR3 DNA sequence: TGTGCCAGCACCCTTAAGTGGACCGGGGAGCTGTTTTTT. The chain combines TRBV12-3 or TRBV12-4 with TRBJ2-2; D unclear. The CDR3 runs to 13 residues. Deletions cut 7 bases from V and 5 bases from J, with 11 bases between.

V is TRBV7-7 and J is TRBJ2-5, with 10 bases that match TRBD2. With V trimmed by 5 bases and J by 3 bases, 9 bases remained unmatched. This CDR3 spans 16 amino acids. Germline values: CDR1 SSHAT, CDR2 FNYEAQ (reference sequence). For the CDR3, the DNA is TGTGCCAGCAGCACTCTAGCGGGAGTTGGGGAAGAGACCCAGTACTTC. It specifies CASSTLAGVGEETQYF.